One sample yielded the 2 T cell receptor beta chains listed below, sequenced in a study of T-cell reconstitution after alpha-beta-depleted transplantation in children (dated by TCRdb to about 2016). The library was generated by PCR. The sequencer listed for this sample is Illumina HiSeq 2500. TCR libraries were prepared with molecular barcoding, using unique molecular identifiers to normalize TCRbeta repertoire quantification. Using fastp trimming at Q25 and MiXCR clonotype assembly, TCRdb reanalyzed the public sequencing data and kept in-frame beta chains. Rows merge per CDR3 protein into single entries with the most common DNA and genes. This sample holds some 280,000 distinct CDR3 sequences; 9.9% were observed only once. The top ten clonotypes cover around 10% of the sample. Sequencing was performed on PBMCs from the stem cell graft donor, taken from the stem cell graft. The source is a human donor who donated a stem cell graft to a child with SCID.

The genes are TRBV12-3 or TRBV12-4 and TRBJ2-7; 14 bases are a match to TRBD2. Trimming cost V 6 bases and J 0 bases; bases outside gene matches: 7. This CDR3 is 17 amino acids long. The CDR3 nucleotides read TGTGCCAGCAGCTGGGGACTAGCGGGGGAAAGCTCCTACGAGCAGTACTTC. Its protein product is CASSWGLAGESSYEQYF.

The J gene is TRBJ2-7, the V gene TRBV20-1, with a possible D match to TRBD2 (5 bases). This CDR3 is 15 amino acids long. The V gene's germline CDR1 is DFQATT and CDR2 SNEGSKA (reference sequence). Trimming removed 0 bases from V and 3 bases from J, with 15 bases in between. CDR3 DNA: TGCAGTGCTAGAGATTCATCGGGGAAACTCTACGAGCAGTACTTC. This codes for CSARDSSGKLYEQYF.